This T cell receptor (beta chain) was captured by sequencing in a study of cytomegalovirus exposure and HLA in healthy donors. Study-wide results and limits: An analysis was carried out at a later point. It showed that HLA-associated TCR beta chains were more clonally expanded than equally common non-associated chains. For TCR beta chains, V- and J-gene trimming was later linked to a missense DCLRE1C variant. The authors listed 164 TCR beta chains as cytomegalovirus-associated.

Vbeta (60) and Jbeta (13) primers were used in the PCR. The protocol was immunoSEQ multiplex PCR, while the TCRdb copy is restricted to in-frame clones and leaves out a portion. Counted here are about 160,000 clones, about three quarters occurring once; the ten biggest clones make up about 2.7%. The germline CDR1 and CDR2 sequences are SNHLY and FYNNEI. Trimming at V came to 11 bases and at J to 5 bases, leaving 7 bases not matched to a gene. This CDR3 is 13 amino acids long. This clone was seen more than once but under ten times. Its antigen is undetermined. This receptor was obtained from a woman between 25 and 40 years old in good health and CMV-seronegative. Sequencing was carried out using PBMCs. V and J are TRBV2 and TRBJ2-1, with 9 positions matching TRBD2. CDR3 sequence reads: CACKRGVHNEQFF. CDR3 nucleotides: TGTGCCTGTAAGCGGGGGGTCCACAATGAGCAGTTCTTC.